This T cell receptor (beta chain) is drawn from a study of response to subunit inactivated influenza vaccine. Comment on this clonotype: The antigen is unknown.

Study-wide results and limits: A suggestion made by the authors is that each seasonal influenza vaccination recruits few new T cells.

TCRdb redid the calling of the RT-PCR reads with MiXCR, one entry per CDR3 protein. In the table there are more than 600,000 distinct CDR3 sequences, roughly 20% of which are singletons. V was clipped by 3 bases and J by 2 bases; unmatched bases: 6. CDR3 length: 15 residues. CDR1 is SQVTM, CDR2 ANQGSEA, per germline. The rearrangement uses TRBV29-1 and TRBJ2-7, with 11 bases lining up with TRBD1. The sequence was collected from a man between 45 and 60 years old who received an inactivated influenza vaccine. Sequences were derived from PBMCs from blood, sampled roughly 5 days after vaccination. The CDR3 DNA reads TGCAGCGTTGAGGACAGGGGGCTGTTTCCCTACGAGCAGTACTTC. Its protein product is CSVEDRGLFPYEQYF.